This T cell receptor beta chain comes out of a study of T cells in Graves' hyperthyroidism and ophthalmopathy (dated by TCRdb to the late 2010s). General notes on the study: Peripheral blood was sampled at the time of initial diagnosis, prior to any treatment. The 100 discovery patients were randomly split 7:3 into training and test sets. According to the paper, TCR Vbeta CDR3 sequencing was carried out on some 140 peripheral blood samples, which came from 40 to 45 ophthalmopathy, 75 or so hyperthyroidism and about 17 progressor patients. Prospective prediction of ophthalmopathy was tested in an independent validation cohort of 18 to 20 hyperthyroidism patients and 17 patients who later progressed to ophthalmopathy. Thyroid tissue and blood T-cell repertoires from about six Graves' hyperthyroidism patients were also compared in the study. After blood sampling, hyperthyroidism patients were treated with methimazole at a starting dose of 30 mg daily, and ophthalmopathy patients were treated with high-dose intravenous methylprednisolone. A discovery cohort of roughly 96 patients, 43 with Graves' ophthalmopathy and roughly 59 with stable Graves' hyperthyroidism, was used to find distinguishing TCR V-J signatures.

What the work shows at the level of the full study, not this receptor alone: Most expanded thyroid clonotypes (frequency above 0.001) were also detected in blood, suggesting blood repertoires may reflect thyroid immune responses. In cross-validation, a model built on a 13 V-J signature told ophthalmopathy apart from stable hyperthyroidism with approximately 90% sensitivity and roughly 81% specificity, and in testing the same model reached 80%/75%. No statistical method was used to fix the sample size in advance, and group allocation was not hidden from the investigators. In validation, progression to ophthalmopathy was predicted by the model with 70.59% sensitivity and 72.22% specificity, a median of about 6.4 months before onset.

This clonotype came up many times. There is no known antigen for this receptor. Per-base quality was not reported, and no clone a single base away is much larger than it. A patient counted as having stable Graves' hyperthyroidism if no progression to ophthalmopathy occurred over 18 months of follow-up. The hyperthyroidism patients were between 18 and 65 years old and newly diagnosed, with a disease duration of less than 2 months. The study excluded patients with uncontrolled infections, other autoimmune diseases, pregnancy or lactation. Diagnoses were established on the basis of clinical symptoms, serum thyroxine and TRAb, thyroid ultrasound, and orbital computed tomography. PBMCs were separated from under 12 ml of fresh peripheral blood using Ficoll-Paque density gradient centrifugation. Trizol reagent was used to extract total RNA, and RNA quality was then checked on an Agilent 2100 Bioanalyzer.

Here V drops 5 bases and J drops 5 bases, and the junction holds 10 bases not matched to any gene. CDR1 and CDR2 were assigned from the germline V gene as SGHAT and FQNNGV. The CDR3 runs 15 residues from the cysteine to the phenylalanine. Of the read, only the CDR3 DNA is kept; its 45 bases are in frame from base 1. TCR beta CDR3 regions were amplified from RNA transcripts. A first-round RT-PCR of the TCR CDR3 used the HTBI primer set with the Qiagen OneStep RT-PCR kit. The libraries were constructed in a second round of multiplex PCR and then size-selected and purified. Libraries were sequenced paired-end with 100 bp reads on an Illumina HiSeq2000. In the source study's methods: SOAPnuke was used to process the raw data, throwing out any read that contained adapters or uncalled bases, had a mean Phred below 15, or lacked an exact constant-primer or identifier match. COPE v1.2.5 was used to merge high-quality paired reads, and clonotypes were defined as unique nucleotide sequences. MiTCR v1.1 was used to align the clonotypes against IMGT TRBV, TRBD and TRBJ reference segments. Analysis was restricted to V-J combinations with a frequency above 0.0001, which covered over 98% of repertoires. A TCS score was defined as the ratio of F50 (clonal expansion) to E x V (chaos), with BLOSUM62-based TCRdist applied between CDR3 peptides within each V-J. Welch's t-statistics and random forest reduced around 550 V-J features to 13, which were used in a naive Bayes classifier (R e1071). TCRdb trimmed public reads at Q25 via fastp, called clones via MiXCR and kept in-frame beta chains. Each CDR3 protein appears once, grouped with its most common genes and DNA. The V and J calls, along with clone size, are taken from TCRdb and not from the paper's own processing. This sample has around 350,000 distinct CDR3 sequences in its table, and 19% of those were observed once. 3% to 4% of the sample lies in the top ten.

The TCR sequence derives from a woman under 30 with Graves' hyperthyroidism. The chain couples TRBV11-2 to TRBJ1-1; 8 junctional bases match TRBD1. What was sequenced was blood. The bases read TGTGCCAGCAGCCGGGCACAGGGGGGGTGGACTGAAGCTTTCTTT. Translated, it reads CASSRAQGGWTEAFF.